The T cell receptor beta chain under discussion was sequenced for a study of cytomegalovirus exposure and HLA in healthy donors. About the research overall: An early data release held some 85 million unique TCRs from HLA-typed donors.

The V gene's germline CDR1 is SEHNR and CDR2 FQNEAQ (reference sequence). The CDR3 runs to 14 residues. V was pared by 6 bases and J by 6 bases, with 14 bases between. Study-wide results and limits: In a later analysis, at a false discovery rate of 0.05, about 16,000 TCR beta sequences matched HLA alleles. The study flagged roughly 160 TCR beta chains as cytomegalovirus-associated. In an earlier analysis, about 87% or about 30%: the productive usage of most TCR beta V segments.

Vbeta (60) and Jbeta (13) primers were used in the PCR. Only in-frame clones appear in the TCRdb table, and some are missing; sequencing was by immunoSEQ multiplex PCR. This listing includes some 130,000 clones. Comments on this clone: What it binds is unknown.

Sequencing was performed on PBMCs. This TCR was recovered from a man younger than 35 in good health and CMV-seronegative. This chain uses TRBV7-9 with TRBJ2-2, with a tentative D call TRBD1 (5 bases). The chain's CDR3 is CASSPKTGPGELFF. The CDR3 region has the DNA TGTGCCAGCAGTCCTAAAACAGGTCCCGGGGAGCTGTTTTTT.